This T cell receptor (beta chain) was sequenced for a study of blood T cell repertoires in COVID-19. Two negative PCRs, clearance, or symptom resolution characterized the recovered Cohort 3 donors. The CDR3 is made up of 17 amino acids. Germline CDR1 and CDR2: PRHDT and FYEKMQ (reference sequence). The V end was cut by 2 bases, the J end by 1 base, with 17 bases between. Profiling relied on immunoSEQ multiplex PCR, and the TCRdb table lists in-frame clones only, not all of them. The data show about 320,000 clones, nearly 90% seen once. V is TRBV13 and J is TRBJ1-2; D ambiguous. The clonotype comes from a woman under 40 who had recovered from COVID-19. The sample taken for sequencing was PBMCs or T cells enriched from blood (not recorded which). CDR3 DNA sequence: TGTGCCAGCAGCTTATCCCGGAGCGGGCCCCTTAACTATGGCTACACCTTC. This encodes CASSLSRSGPLNYGYTF.